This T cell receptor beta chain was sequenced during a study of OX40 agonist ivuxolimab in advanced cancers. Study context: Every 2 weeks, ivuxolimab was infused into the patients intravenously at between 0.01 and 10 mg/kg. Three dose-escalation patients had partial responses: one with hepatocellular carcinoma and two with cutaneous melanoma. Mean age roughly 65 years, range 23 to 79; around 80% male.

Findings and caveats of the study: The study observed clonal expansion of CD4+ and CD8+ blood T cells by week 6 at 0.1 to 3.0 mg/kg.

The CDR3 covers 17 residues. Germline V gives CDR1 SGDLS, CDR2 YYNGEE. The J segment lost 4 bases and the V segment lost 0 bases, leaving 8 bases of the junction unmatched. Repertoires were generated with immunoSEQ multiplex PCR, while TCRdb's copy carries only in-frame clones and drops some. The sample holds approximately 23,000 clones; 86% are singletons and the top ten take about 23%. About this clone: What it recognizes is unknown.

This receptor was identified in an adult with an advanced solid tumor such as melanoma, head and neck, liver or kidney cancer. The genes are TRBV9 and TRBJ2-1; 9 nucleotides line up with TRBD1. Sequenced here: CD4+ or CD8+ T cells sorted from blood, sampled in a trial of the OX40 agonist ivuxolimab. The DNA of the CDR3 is TGTGCCAGCAGCGTAGTTTGGGGACAGGGAACTTACAATGAGCAGTTCTTC. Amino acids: CASSVVWGQGTYNEQFF.